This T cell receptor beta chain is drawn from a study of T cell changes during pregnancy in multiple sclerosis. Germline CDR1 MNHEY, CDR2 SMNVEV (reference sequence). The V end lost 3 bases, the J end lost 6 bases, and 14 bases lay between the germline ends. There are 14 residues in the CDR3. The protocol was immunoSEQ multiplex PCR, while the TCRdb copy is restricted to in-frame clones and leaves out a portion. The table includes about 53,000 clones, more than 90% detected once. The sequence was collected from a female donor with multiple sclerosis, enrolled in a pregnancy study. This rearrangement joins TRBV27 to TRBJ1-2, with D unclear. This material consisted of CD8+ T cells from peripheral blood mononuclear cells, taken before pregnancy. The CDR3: CASSFGVFGDGYTF. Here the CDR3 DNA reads TGTGCCAGCAGTTTCGGGGTATTTGGGGATGGCTACACCTTC.